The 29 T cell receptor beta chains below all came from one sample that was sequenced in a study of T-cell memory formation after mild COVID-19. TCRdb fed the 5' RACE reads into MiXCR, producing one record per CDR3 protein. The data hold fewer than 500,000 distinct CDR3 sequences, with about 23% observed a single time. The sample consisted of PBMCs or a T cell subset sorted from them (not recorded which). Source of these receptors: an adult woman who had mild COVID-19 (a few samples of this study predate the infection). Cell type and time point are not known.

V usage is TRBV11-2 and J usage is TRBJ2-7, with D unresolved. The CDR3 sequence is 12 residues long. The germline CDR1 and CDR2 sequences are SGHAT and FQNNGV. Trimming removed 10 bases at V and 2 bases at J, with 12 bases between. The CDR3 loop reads CATAVPTYEQYF. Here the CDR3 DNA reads TGTGCCACGGCCGTACCGACCTACGAGCAGTACTTC.

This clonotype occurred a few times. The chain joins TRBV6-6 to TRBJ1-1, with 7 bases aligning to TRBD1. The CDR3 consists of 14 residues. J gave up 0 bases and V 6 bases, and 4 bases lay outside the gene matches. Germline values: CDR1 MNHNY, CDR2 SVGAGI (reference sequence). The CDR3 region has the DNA TGTGCCAGCAGCACAGACAGGGTGAACACTGAAGCTTTCTTT. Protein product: CASSTDRVNTEAFF.

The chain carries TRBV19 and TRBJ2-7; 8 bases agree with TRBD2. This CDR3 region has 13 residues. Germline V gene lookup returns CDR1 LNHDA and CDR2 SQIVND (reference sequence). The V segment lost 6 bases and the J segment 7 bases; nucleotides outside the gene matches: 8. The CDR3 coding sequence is TGTGCCAGTAGATCAGCGGGAGTCAGGGAGCAGTACTTC. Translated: CASRSAGVREQYF.

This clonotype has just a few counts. In nucleotides, the CDR3 is TGTGCCACCAGTGATGCAGGGCGTACTAGCGGGCCGTCCTACAATGAGCAGTTCTTC. Protein product: CATSDAGRTSGPSYNEQFF. The V call is TRBV24-1, the J call TRBJ2-1, with 9 bases aligning to TRBD2. After removal of 3 bases from V and 1 base from J, the junction contained 12 bases not matched to a gene. CDR1 and CDR2 from the germline V gene are KGHDR and SFDVKD. This CDR3 contains 19 residues.

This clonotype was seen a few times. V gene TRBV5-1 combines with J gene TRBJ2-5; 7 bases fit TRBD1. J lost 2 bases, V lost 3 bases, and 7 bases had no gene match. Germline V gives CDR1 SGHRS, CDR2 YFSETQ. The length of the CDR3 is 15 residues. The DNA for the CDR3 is TGCGCCAGCAGCTGGATGGGACAGCAACAAGAGACCCAGTACTTC. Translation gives CASSWMGQQQETQYF.

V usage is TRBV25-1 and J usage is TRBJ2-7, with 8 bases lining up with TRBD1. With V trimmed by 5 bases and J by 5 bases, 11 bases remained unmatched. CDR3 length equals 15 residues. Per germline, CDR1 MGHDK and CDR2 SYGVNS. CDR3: CASSFGTGVLDEQYF. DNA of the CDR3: TGTGCCAGCAGTTTTGGGACAGGTGTTCTGGACGAGCAGTACTTC.

This chain's CDR3 is CASSSNDKNTEAFF. CDR3 nucleotide sequence: TGTGCCAGCAGCTCAAACGACAAGAACACTGAAGCTTTCTTT. This chain connects TRBV7-9 to TRBJ1-1; unclear D gene. With 4 bases removed from V and 1 base from J, the gap between germline ends came to 10 bases. The CDR3 runs 14 residues. The V gene's germline CDR1 is SEHNR and CDR2 FQNEAQ (reference sequence).

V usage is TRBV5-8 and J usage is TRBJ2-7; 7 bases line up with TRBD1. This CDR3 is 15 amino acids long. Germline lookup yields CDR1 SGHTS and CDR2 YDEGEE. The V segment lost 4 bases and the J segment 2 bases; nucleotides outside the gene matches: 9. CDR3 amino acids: CASSLRRQGAYEQYF. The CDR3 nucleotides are TGTGCCAGCAGCCTACGACGACAGGGAGCCTACGAGCAGTACTTC.

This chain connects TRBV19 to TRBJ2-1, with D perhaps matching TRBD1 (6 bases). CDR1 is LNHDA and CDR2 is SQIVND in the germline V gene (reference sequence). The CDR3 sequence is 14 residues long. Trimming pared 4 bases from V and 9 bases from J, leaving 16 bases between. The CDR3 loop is CASSSDQGRFEQFF. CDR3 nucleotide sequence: TGTGCCAGTAGTAGCGATCAGGGGCGGTTTGAGCAGTTCTTC.

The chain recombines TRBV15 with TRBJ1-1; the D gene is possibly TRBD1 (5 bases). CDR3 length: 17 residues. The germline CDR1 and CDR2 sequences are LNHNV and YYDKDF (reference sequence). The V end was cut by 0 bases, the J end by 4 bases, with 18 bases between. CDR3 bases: TGTGCCACCAGCAGAGATTTCGGGGCTCCTCGTATCACTGAAGCTTTCTTT. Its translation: CATSRDFGAPRITEAFF.

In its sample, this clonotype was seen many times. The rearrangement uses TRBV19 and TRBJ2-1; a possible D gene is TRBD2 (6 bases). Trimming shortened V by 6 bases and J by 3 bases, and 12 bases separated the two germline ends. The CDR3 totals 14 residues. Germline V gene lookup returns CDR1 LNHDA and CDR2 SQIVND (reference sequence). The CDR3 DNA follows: TGTGCCAGTAGCCGAGGAGGGGACTACAATGAGCAGTTCTTC. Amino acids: CASSRGGDYNEQFF.

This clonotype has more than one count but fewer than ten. CDR3 amino acids: CASRRISSGNTIYF. The CDR3 bases are TGTGCCAGCAGACGCATAAGCTCTGGAAACACCATATATTTT. The J gene is TRBJ1-3, the V gene TRBV6-5, with D unresolved. Trimming cost V 6 bases and J 0 bases, with 9 bases left between them. Germline values: CDR1 MNHEY, CDR2 SVGAGI. The length of the CDR3 is 14 residues.

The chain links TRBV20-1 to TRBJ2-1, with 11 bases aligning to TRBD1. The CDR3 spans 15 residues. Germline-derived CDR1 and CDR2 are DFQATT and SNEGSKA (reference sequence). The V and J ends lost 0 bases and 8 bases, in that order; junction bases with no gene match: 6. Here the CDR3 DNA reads TGCAGTGCTAGAGACTGGGACAGGGGGAGGCATGAGCAGTTCTTC. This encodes CSARDWDRGRHEQFF.

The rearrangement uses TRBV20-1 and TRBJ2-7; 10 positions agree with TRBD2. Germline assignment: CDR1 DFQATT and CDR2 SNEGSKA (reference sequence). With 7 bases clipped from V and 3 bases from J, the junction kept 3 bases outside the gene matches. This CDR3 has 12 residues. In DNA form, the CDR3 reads TGCAGTGGACAGCGGGAGGGCTACGAGCAGTACTTC. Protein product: CSGQREGYEQYF.

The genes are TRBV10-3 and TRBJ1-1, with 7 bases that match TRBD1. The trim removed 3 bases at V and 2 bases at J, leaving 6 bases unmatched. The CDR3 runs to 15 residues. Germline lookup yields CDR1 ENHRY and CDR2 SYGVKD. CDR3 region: CAISEVTGYNTEAFF. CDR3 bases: TGTGCCATCAGTGAAGTGACAGGGTACAACACTGAAGCTTTCTTT.

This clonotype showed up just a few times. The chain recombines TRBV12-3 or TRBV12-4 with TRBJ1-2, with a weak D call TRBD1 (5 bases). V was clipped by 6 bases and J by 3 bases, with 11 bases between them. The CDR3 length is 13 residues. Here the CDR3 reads CASSRDEDYGYTF. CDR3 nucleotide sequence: TGTGCCAGCAGCCGGGACGAGGACTATGGCTACACCTTC.

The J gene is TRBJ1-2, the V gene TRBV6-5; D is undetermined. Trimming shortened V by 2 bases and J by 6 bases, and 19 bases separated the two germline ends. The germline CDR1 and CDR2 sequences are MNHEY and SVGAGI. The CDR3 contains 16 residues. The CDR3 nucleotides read TGTGCCAGCAGTTACGGAGGGCAGGCCCGAAGGGATGGCTACACCTTC. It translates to CASSYGGQARRDGYTF.

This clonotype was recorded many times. This chain's CDR3 is CASSEEQGTNEQFF. For the CDR3, the DNA is TGTGCCAGCAGCGAAGAACAGGGTACTAATGAGCAGTTCTTC. The J gene is TRBJ2-1, the V gene TRBV9; D is possibly TRBD1 (6 bases). The V gene's germline CDR1 is SGDLS and CDR2 YYNGEE. The V and J ends lost 3 bases and 7 bases respectively, with 14 bases between them. This CDR3 is 14 amino acids long.

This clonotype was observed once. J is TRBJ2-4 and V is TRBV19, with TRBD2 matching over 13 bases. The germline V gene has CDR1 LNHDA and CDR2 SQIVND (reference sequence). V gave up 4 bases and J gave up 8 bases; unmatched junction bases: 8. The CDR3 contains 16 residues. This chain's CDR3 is CASSRGLAGNLDIQYF. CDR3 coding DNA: TGTGCCAGTAGTAGGGGACTAGCGGGGAATTTAGACATTCAGTACTTC.

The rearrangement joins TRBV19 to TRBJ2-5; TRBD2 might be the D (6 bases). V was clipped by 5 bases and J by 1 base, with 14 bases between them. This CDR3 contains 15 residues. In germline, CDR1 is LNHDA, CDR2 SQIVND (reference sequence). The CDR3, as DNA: TGTGCCAGTAGTGCGACCGGGAGTCGCCAAGAGACCCAGTACTTC. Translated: CASSATGSRQETQYF.

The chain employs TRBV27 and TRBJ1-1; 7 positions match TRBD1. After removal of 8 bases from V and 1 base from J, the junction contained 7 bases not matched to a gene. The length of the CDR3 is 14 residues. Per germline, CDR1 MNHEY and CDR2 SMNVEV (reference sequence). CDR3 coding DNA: TGTGCCAGCCGTAGAGGGGGCTGGAACACTGAAGCTTTCTTT. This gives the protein CASRRGGWNTEAFF.

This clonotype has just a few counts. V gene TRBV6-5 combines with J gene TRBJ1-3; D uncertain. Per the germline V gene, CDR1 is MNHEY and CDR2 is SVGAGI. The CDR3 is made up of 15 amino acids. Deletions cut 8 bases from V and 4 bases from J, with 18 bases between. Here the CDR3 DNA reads TGTGCCAGCCGTTCCAGCGGTTGGGTGGGAAACACCATATATTTT. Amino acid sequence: CASRSSGWVGNTIYF.

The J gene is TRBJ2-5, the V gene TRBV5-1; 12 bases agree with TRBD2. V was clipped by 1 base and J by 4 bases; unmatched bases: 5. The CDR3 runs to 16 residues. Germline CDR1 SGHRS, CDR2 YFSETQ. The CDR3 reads CASSLKLAGGGETQYF. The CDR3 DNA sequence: TGCGCCAGCAGCTTGAAACTAGCGGGAGGAGGAGAGACCCAGTACTTC.

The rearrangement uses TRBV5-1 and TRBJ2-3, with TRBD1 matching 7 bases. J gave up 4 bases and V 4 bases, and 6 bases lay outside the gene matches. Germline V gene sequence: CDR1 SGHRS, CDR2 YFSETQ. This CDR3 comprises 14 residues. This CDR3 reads CASSLQGQSDTQYF. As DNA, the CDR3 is TGCGCCAGCAGCCTTCAGGGACAGTCAGATACGCAGTATTTT.

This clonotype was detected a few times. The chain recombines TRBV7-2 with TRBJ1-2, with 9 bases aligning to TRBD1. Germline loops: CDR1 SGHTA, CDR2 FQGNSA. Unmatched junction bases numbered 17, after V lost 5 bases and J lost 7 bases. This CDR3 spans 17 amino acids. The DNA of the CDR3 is TGTGCCAGCAGCCCCCTTACTGTGGGACAGGGAGTTTTTGGCTACACCTTC. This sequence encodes CASSPLTVGQGVFGYTF.

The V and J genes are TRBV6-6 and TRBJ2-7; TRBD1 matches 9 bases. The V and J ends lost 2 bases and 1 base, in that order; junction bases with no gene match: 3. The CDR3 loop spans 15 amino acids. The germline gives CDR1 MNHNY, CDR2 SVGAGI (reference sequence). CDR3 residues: CASSYGQGRSYEQYF. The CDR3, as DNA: TGTGCCAGCAGTTACGGACAGGGGAGGTCCTACGAGCAGTACTTC.

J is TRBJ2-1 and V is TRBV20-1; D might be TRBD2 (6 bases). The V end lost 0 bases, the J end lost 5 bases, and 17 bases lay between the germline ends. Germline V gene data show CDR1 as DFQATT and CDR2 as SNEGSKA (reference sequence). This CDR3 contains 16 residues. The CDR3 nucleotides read TGCAGTGCTAGAGATGGTCCGGGGGAGCTCGACAATGAGCAGTTCTTC. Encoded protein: CSARDGPGELDNEQFF.

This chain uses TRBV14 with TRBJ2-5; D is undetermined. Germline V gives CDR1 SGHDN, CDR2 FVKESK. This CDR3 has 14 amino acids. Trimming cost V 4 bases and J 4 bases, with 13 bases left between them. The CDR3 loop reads CASSPRFLPETQYF. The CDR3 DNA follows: TGTGCCAGCAGCCCACGTTTTCTTCCAGAGACCCAGTACTTC.

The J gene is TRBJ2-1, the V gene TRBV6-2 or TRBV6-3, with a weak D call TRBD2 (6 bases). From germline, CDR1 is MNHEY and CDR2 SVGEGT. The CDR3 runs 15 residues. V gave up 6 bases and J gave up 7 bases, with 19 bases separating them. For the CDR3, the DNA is TGTGCCAGCAGACTACCGGGACTCTCTAGTAATGAGCAGTTCTTC. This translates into CASRLPGLSSNEQFF.